The 7 T cell receptor beta chains below all came from one sample that was sequenced in a study of T cell clonotyping in hematopoietic cell transplantation. TCRdb's copy holds only in-frame clones and misses some; the assay was immunoSEQ multiplex PCR. The sample yields 25,000 to 35,000 clones, 60% to 80% seen once. As to time point: recipient sample about 28 days before transplant, after cytoreduction. The sample here was peripheral blood mononuclear cells, taken before stem cell transplant. Source of these receptors: a man aged 50 to 59 with myelodysplastic syndrome. Some clones in this sample may be carry-over from other donors' samples.

This clone has a handful of counts. The V call is TRBV5-1, the J call TRBJ1-2; weak D call: TRBD1 (6 bases). The CDR3 is made up of 15 amino acids. Germline CDR1 and CDR2: SGHRS and YFSETQ. The V and J ends lost 1 base and 2 bases respectively, with 12 bases between them. Written as DNA, the CDR3 is TGCGCCAGCAGCTTGTCTGGGGGCATCAACTATGGCTACACCTTC. It is translated as CASSLSGGINYGYTF.

The chain employs TRBV9 and TRBJ2-5; no reliable D call. Deletions cut 0 bases from V and 4 bases from J, with 16 bases between. Germline CDR1 reads SGDLS; CDR2 reads YYNGEE. CDR3 length equals 16 residues. The DNA for the CDR3 is TGTGCCAGCAGCGTAGGGGGTGGCGGTGTCGGAGAGACCCAGTACTTC. The encoded protein is CASSVGGGGVGETQYF.

The chain has TRBV6-1 and TRBJ1-6; 8 nucleotides match TRBD1. Germline values: CDR1 MNHNS, CDR2 SASEGT. The CDR3 contains 14 residues. Unmatched junction bases numbered 7, after V lost 5 bases and J lost 10 bases. The CDR3 DNA sequence: TGTGCCAGCAGTTTGGACAGGGAATGGTCACCCCTCCACTTT. Translating it yields CASSLDREWSPLHF.

The chain combines TRBV30 with TRBJ2-1; D not resolved. The germline gives CDR1 GTSNPN, CDR2 SVGIG (reference sequence). V was trimmed by 3 bases and J by 5 bases, leaving 5 bases between them. This CDR3 region has 11 residues. CDR3 sequence: CAWRLNNEQFF. CDR3 in DNA: TGTGCCTGGAGGCTTAACAATGAGCAGTTCTTC. The complete variable domain, with remaining parts taken from reference TRBV30 and TRBJ2-1, reads SQTIHQWPATLVQPVGSPLSLECTVEGTSNPNLYWYRQAAGRGLQLLFYSVGIGQISSEVPQNLSASRPQDRQFILSSKKLLLSDSGFYLCAWRLNNEQFFGPGTRLTVL.

The V call is TRBV5-4, the J call TRBJ2-7, with TRBD1 matching over 9 bases. V was pared by 0 bases and J by 7 bases, with 11 bases of the junction left unmatched. This CDR3 has 16 residues. The V gene's germline CDR1 is SGHNT and CDR2 YYREEE (reference sequence). The CDR3 region is CASSLVGQGPQGEQYF. The CDR3 region has the DNA TGTGCCAGCAGCTTGGTTGGACAGGGGCCTCAGGGAGAGCAGTACTTC.

This clone has only one observation. The genes are TRBV29-1 and TRBJ2-7; 7 bases fit TRBD2. Germline CDR1 and CDR2: SQVTM and ANQGSEA. The CDR3 has 13 residues. The V and J ends lost 3 bases and 6 bases, in that order; junction bases with no gene match: 8. The CDR3 is CSVDRGEGPEQYF. DNA for the CDR3: TGCAGCGTTGATCGGGGGGAAGGCCCCGAGCAGTACTTC.

The rearrangement links TRBV29-1 to TRBJ1-2, with a weak D call TRBD1 (5 bases). The CDR3 sequence is 14 residues long. V was shortened by 0 bases and J by 7 bases, with 15 bases between the two germline ends. Germline lookup yields CDR1 SQVTM and CDR2 ANQGSEA. The chain's CDR3 is CSVEDGAGLGGYTF. DNA for the CDR3: TGCAGCGTTGAAGATGGGGCAGGGCTGGGTGGCTACACCTTC.